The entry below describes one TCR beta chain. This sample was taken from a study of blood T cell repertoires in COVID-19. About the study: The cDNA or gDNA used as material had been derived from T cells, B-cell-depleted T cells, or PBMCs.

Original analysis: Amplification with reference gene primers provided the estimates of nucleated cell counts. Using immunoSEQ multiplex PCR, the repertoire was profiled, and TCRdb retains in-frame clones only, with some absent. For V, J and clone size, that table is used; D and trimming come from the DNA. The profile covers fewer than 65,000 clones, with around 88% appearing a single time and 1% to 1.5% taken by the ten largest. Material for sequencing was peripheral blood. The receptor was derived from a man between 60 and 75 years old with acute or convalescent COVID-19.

The CDR3 protein is CASSSTDRERNEKLFF. Written as DNA, the CDR3 is TGTGCCAGCAGTTCTACAGACAGGGAACGTAATGAAAAACTGTTTTTT. V gene TRBV28 combines with J gene TRBJ1-4, with 7 bases fitting TRBD1. Germline V gene data show CDR1 as MDHEN and CDR2 as SYDVKM. CDR3 size: 16 residues. With V trimmed by 4 bases and J by 4 bases, 9 bases remained unmatched.